The rows below give T cell receptor beta chains drawn from one sample of a study of T cell repertoires in cytomegalovirus infection. TCRdb analysed the reads with MiXCR anew, one entry per CDR3 protein. Of hundreds of thousands of distinct CDR3 sequences in the sample, 8% to 9.5% are singletons; the top ten hold around 4%. Sequenced input: PBMCs. All receptors come from a human donor in good health (CMV status not recorded). Some clones in this sample may be carry-over from other donors' samples. The CDR3 runs from the conserved cysteine through the conserved F or W. Each record gives: V gene, CDR3 protein.

>TRBV7-2
CASSLAVARNQPQHF
>TRBV27
CASSWRGTGLTQYF
>TRBV7-2
CASSSQTGDYEQYF
>TRBV20-1
CSATRDRGPSTEAFF
>TRBV12-3/TRBV12-4
CASRGPANYGYTF
>TRBV4-1
CASSQETSYRYEQYF
>TRBV5-3
CASSLVPGDYEQYF
>TRBV6-2/TRBV6-3
CASRRPDNQETQYF
>TRBV7-8
CASSFTRDTSYGYTF
>TRBV28
CASSLYFTDTQYF
>TRBV7-6
CASSLTFRDTQYF
>TRBV6-5
CASRGLAGGTDTQYF
>TRBV12-3/TRBV12-4
CASSTRTGFEETQYF
>TRBV6-1
CASRINQPQHF
>TRBV6-2/TRBV6-3
CASSSDRGRSPLHF
>TRBV29-1
CSVGVLDSNQPQHF
>TRBV20-1
CSAPPRGAAPNYGYTF
>TRBV7-2
CASSLEWLADNEQFF
>TRBV7-9
CASSSSGLAGSYNEQFF
>TRBV7-2
CASTGTGDQPQHF
>TRBV20-1
CSARDPRARETQYF
>TRBV19
CASSMGADWQPQHF
>TRBV28
CASSNRDSGRGEQYF
>TRBV7-2
CASSLSGTGINYGYTF
>TRBV7-9
CASSPGRTYNEQFF
>TRBV7-2
CASSLPDLAVADTQYF
>TRBV7-8
CASTPGLAGFHEQYF
>TRBV24-1
CATSDGGKETQYF
>TRBV2
CASSLDTLSSYNEQFF
>TRBV5-4
CASSRVQGRGTDTQYF
>TRBV5-1
CASSPRGGGRTDTQYF
>TRBV7-2
CASSFGRNTGELFF
>TRBV7-2
CASSSLWSQPQHF
>TRBV30
CAWSQGSREDEQFF
>TRBV11-1
CASSPHRGDTQYF
>TRBV6-1
CASKGHGVQETQYF
>TRBV4-3
CASSQRTPSTDTQYF
>TRBV28
CASSSPGQSTDTQYF
>TRBV20-1
CSFKGSSYNEQFF
>TRBV7-2
CASSLDGPPLHF
>TRBV20-1
CSVTPPGLVTGELFF
>TRBV20-1
CSARGLGVIGEAFF
>TRBV7-2
CASTRGYTGELFF
>TRBV6-6
CASSHGRRLNTEAFF
>TRBV24-1
CATRSSSTGELFF
>TRBV6-1
CASSLTSALLWELFF
>TRBV28
CASRPGGASYEQYF
>TRBV7-2
CASSLRQTRDTEAFF
>TRBV7-2
CASRGQGNEQFF
>TRBV4-3
CASSQEAPGGDGANVLTF
>TRBV9
CASSRTGGRDEQYF
>TRBV10-3
CAISESSRGGGSDTQYF